The clone carrying this TCR beta chain occurred a few times. The antigen is undetermined. CDR1 and CDR2 from the germline V gene are SGHKS and YYEKEE (reference sequence). V lost 4 bases to trimming and J lost 4 bases, with 15 bases between them. CDR3 length: 15 residues. Combining iRepertoire HTBI primers with Arm-PCR of CDR3 regions, the authors built TCR beta libraries. TCRdb re-analysed the multiplex PCR reads in MiXCR, keeping a single row per CDR3 protein. The table has about 240,000 distinct CDR3 sequences, 20% to 25% seen once. The sample comes from a study of regulatory T cells in long-lasting Graves disease. The study, taken as a whole, reports: Comparison showed that persistent patients shared more public clonotypes (roughly 2,500) than new patients (approximately 870).

This sample's time point: newly diagnosed GD, antithyroid drugs for less than 3 months. With RNA extracted from PBMCs as input, the TCR library was made. The receptor's source is a female donor with Graves disease. Sequencing was performed on peripheral blood mononuclear cells (PBMCs), taken at new diagnosis, from a patient treated with antithyroid drugs. The rearrangement links TRBV5-5 to TRBJ2-1, with D possibly being TRBD1 (5 bases). CDR3 sequence reads: CASSLEEYRYNEQFF. The CDR3 region has the DNA TGTGCCAGCAGCCTCGAAGAGTACAGGTACAATGAGCAGTTCTTC.